The 22 T cell receptor beta chains below all came from one sample that was sequenced in a study of cytomegalovirus exposure and HLA in healthy donors. PCR used 60 Vbeta primers and 13 Jbeta primers. Measured with immunoSEQ multiplex PCR; TCRdb has only the in-frame clones, and not every one. The table lists 250,000 or so clones, approximately 91% of them singletons. The source material was PBMCs. The receptors originated from a girl under 10 years old in good health and CMV-seronegative.

The rearrangement joins TRBV5-1 to TRBJ2-7; D might be TRBD1 (5 bases). The length of the CDR3 is 14 residues. Deletions cut 3 bases from V and 4 bases from J, with 14 bases between. Looked up from germline, CDR1 is SGHRS and CDR2 is YFSETQ. This CDR3 is CASSSDGQGYEQYF. The CDR3 coding sequence is TGCGCCAGCAGCTCAGATGGGCAGGGTTACGAGCAGTACTTC. Supplemented by reference TRBV5-1 and TRBJ2-7, the full variable domain reads KAGVTQTPRYLIKTRGQQVTLSCSPISGHRSVSWYQQTPGQGLQFLFEYFSETQRNKGNFPGRFSGRQFSNSRSEMNVSTLELGDSALYLCASSSDGQGYEQYFGPGTRLTVT.

The V gene is TRBV6-5, the J gene TRBJ2-1, with D perhaps TRBD1 (8 bases). Germline lookup yields CDR1 MNHEY and CDR2 SVGAGI. The CDR3 runs to 15 residues. V was cut by 6 bases and J by 9 bases, with 21 bases left in between. For the CDR3, the DNA is TGTGCCAGCAGAGCACAGGGGGGGGCCTTATCTGAGCAGTTCTTC. Its protein is CASRAQGGALSEQFF.

The rearrangement links TRBV18 to TRBJ1-1; 7 bases line up with TRBD1. Per germline, CDR1 KGHSH and CDR2 LQKENI. Losses at the gene ends were 3 bases for V and 1 base for J; bases not matched to a gene: 5. This CDR3 spans 15 amino acids. The CDR3 loop is CASSPLQGRNTEAFF. The CDR3, as DNA: TGTGCCAGCTCACCTCTACAGGGGCGGAACACTGAAGCTTTCTTT.

The genes are TRBV5-4 and TRBJ2-1, with D perhaps TRBD1 (5 bases). Germline loops: CDR1 SGHNT, CDR2 YYREEE (reference sequence). CDR3 length: 15 residues. The V end lost 0 bases, the J end lost 2 bases, and 9 bases lay between the germline ends. CDR3 nucleotides: TGTGCCAGCAGCTTGGGGCAGGGCACCTACAATGAGCAGTTCTTC. This codes for CASSLGQGTYNEQFF. Drawing the rest from reference TRBV5-4 and TRBJ2-1, the complete variable domain is ETGVTQSPTHLIKTRGQQVTLRCSSQSGHNTVSWYQQALGQGPQFIFQYYREEENGRGNFPPRFSGLQFPNYSSELNVNALELDDSALYLCASSLGQGTYNEQFFGPGTRLTVL.

The chain employs TRBV28 and TRBJ2-1; weak D call: TRBD2 (6 bases). Looked up from germline, CDR1 is MDHEN and CDR2 is SYDVKM. V lost 5 bases and J lost 1, with 15 bases in between. This CDR3 is 16 amino acids long. CDR3 in DNA: TGTGCCAGCAGTCCGACCCCCGGGGGTTCCTACAATGAGCAGTTCTTC. Translated, it gives CASSPTPGGSYNEQFF. The full variable domain, rest sourced from reference TRBV28 and TRBJ2-1, is DVKVTQSSRYLVKRTGEKVFLECVQDMDHENMFWYRQDPGLGLRLIYFSYDVKMKEKGDIPEGYSVSREKKERFSLILESASTNQTSMYLCASSPTPGGSYNEQFFGPGTRLTVL.

The chain carries TRBV20-1 and TRBJ2-1; D perhaps matches TRBD1 (5 bases). This CDR3 region has 11 residues. Germline V gene data show CDR1 as DFQATT and CDR2 as SNEGSKA (reference sequence). V lost 5 bases, J lost 4 bases, and 6 bases lay in between. This chain's CDR3 is CSAHRYNEQFF. The CDR3 coding sequence is TGCAGTGCTCACAGGTACAATGAGCAGTTCTTC.

A few counts support this clone. In nucleotides, the CDR3 is TGTGCCAGCAGCTGGACAGGGCGGCAGACTGAAGCTTTCTTT. This gives the protein CASSWTGRQTEAFF. V usage is TRBV6-5 and J usage is TRBJ1-1; 8 bases are shared with TRBD1. CDR1 and CDR2 from the germline V gene are MNHEY and SVGAGI. This CDR3 contains 14 residues. J gave up 5 bases and V 6 bases, and 8 bases lay outside the gene matches.

This clone was observed a single time. The chain uses TRBV9 and TRBJ2-7; TRBD2 matches 8 bases. V shed 0 bases, J shed 2 bases, and the junction held 4 bases outside the gene matches. The CDR3 consists of 15 residues. Germline loops: CDR1 SGDLS, CDR2 YYNGEE. This CDR3 is CASSVGTSGTYEQYF. DNA of the CDR3: TGTGCCAGCAGCGTAGGTACTAGCGGAACCTACGAGCAGTACTTC. Drawing the rest from reference TRBV9 and TRBJ2-7, the complete variable domain is DSGVTQTPKHLITATGQRVTLRCSPRSGDLSVYWYQQSLDQGLQFLIQYYNGEERAKGNILERFSAQQFPDLHSELNLSSLELGDSALYFCASSVGTSGTYEQYFGPGTRLTVT.

The rearrangement links TRBV14 to TRBJ2-1; 10 bases are shared with TRBD2. Looked up from germline, CDR1 is SGHDN and CDR2 is FVKESK. The CDR3 sequence is 20 residues long. The trim removed 4 bases at V and 8 bases at J, leaving 23 bases unmatched. The DNA for the CDR3 is TGTGCCAGCAGCCTTATCTCTAGCGGGAGAATTCAGAGTTCGGGCGATGAGCAGTTCTTC. As protein: CASSLISSGRIQSSGDEQFF.

This clone has only one observation. This chain's CDR3 is CAWSLSGKVSETQYF. CDR3 in DNA: TGTGCCTGGAGCCTTAGCGGGAAGGTATCGGAGACCCAGTACTTC. The chain is built from TRBV30 and TRBJ2-5; 8 bases fit TRBD2. This CDR3 has 15 residues. V was pared by 3 bases and J by 5 bases, with 11 bases of the junction left unmatched. Per the germline V gene, CDR1 is GTSNPN and CDR2 is SVGIG (reference sequence).

The chain recombines TRBV7-5 with TRBJ1-5; TRBD1, as called in the table, went unchecked against the DNA. TRBV7-5 constitutes a pseudogene. The CDR3 consists of 14 residues. The CDR3 region is CVRNPGQPHQPQHF. CDR3 coding DNA: TGTGTCAGAAACCCGGGACAGCCGCATCAGCCCCAGCATTTT.

J is TRBJ2-3 and V is TRBV12-5, with a weak D call TRBD1 (8 bases). V lost 6 bases and J lost 1, with 14 bases in between. Germline V gene data show CDR1 as LGHNT and CDR2 as FRNRAP. This CDR3 has 15 amino acids. DNA for the CDR3: TGTGCTAGTGGAAGCGGGACAGGCGGCACAGATACGCAGTATTTT. Protein sequence: CASGSGTGGTDTQYF.

This chain connects TRBV28 to TRBJ1-2, with D possibly matching TRBD1 (6 bases). V lost 5 bases and J 4 bases, leaving 14 bases between the germline ends. The CDR3 consists of 14 residues. Germline lookup yields CDR1 MDHEN and CDR2 SYDVKM. The CDR3 sequence is CASSASGQPYGYTF. The CDR3, as DNA: TGTGCCAGCAGTGCCTCCGGACAGCCCTATGGCTACACCTTC.

The chain carries TRBV4-2 and TRBJ2-1; 15 nucleotides match TRBD2. CDR1 and CDR2 from the germline V gene are LGHNA and YNFKEQ. The CDR3 is 16 residues long. Unmatched junction bases numbered 11, after V lost 7 bases and J lost 10 bases. CDR3 DNA: TGTGCCAGCACCGAGGGTACCGGGACTAGCGGGAGGGAGCAGTTCTTC. Protein product: CASTEGTGTSGREQFF.

This clone has only one observation. The CDR3 DNA reads as TGCGCCAGCAGCCAAGAAGGGGTTACTATAAACATTCAGTACTTC. As protein: CASSQEGVTINIQYF. The V call is TRBV4-1, the J call TRBJ2-4; weak D call: TRBD1 (5 bases). Germline loops: CDR1 MGHRA, CDR2 YSYEKL. Trimming took off 0 bases at V and 6 bases at J, with 12 bases between the two ends. CDR3 length: 15 amino acids.

V usage is TRBV28 and J usage is TRBJ1-5, with 7 bases that match TRBD1. Germline V gene lookup returns CDR1 MDHEN and CDR2 SYDVKM. The V segment lost 2 bases and the J segment 6 bases; nucleotides outside the gene matches: 7. There are 15 residues in the CDR3. The CDR3 DNA reads TGTGCCAGCAGTTTAGGGGACAGACGCGGTCAGCCCCAGCATTTT. Translation gives CASSLGDRRGQPQHF. Complete variable domain (other parts from reference TRBV28 and TRBJ1-5): DVKVTQSSRYLVKRTGEKVFLECVQDMDHENMFWYRQDPGLGLRLIYFSYDVKMKEKGDIPEGYSVSREKKERFSLILESASTNQTSMYLCASSLGDRRGQPQHFGDGTRLSIL.

The rearrangement joins TRBV6-6 to TRBJ2-7; D ambiguous. The V gene lost 1 base and the J gene lost 2 bases, with 6 bases spanning the gap. The CDR3 consists of 13 residues. Germline CDR1 is MNHNY and CDR2 is SVGAGI (reference sequence). The DNA for the CDR3 is TGTGCCAGCAGTTACTTACAGACCTACGAGCAGTACTTC. The encoded protein is CASSYLQTYEQYF.

This clone was seen a few times. The genes are TRBV25-1 and TRBJ1-2, with 7 bases lining up with TRBD1. CDR1 is MGHDK and CDR2 is SYGVNS in the germline V gene. The CDR3 runs to 13 residues. V lost 3 bases to trimming and J lost 8 bases; unmatched junction nucleotides: 6. CDR3 loop: CASSDYTGEGYTF. CDR3 DNA: TGTGCCAGCAGTGATTATACAGGGGAGGGCTACACCTTC.

The chain has TRBV5-1 and TRBJ2-3, with TRBD1 identical over 8 bases. Germline CDR1 reads SGHRS; CDR2 reads YFSETQ. This CDR3 is built from 14 residues. Trimming cost V 7 bases and J 2 bases; bases outside gene matches: 6. In DNA form, the CDR3 reads TGCGCCAGCGGACAGGGCAAAATCACAGATACGCAGTATTTT. This sequence encodes CASGQGKITDTQYF. Based on the CDR3 plus reference TRBV5-1 and TRBJ2-3, the full variable domain is KAGVTQTPRYLIKTRGQQVTLSCSPISGHRSVSWYQQTPGQGLQFLFEYFSETQRNKGNFPGRFSGRQFSNSRSEMNVSTLELGDSALYLCASGQGKITDTQYFGPGTRLTVL.

The genes are TRBV6-5 and TRBJ1-4, with a weak D call TRBD1 (5 bases). CDR3 size: 13 residues. The germline V gene has CDR1 MNHEY and CDR2 SVGAGI. Trimming cost V 8 bases and J 8 bases, with 15 bases left between them. The CDR3 loop is CASAGDLGEKLFF. The CDR3 DNA reads TGTGCCAGCGCGGGGGACCTTGGGGAAAAACTGTTTTTT.

The rearrangement links TRBV11-2 to TRBJ2-5; 10 nucleotides line up with TRBD2. After removal of 0 bases from V and 5 bases from J, the junction contained 3 bases not matched to a gene. Germline V lookup: CDR1 SGHAT, CDR2 FQNNGV. The CDR3 spans 15 residues. The CDR3 bases are TGTGCCAGCAGCTTAGATCGAGCGGGAGGGGAGACCCAGTACTTC. Translation gives CASSLDRAGGETQYF.

The chain recombines TRBV5-5 with TRBJ2-5; TRBD1 agrees at 12 bases. Germline CDR1 reads SGHKS; CDR2 reads YYEKEE (reference sequence). V lost 3 bases and J lost 4; bases outside the gene matches: 7. The CDR3 loop spans 16 amino acids. CDR3 coding DNA: TGTGCCAGCAGCTCCCCGGGACAGGGGGCAATAGAGACCCAGTACTTC. This sequence encodes CASSSPGQGAIETQYF.